The 2 T cell receptor beta chains given below trace back to one sample, sequenced in a study of Graves' ophthalmopathy and Graves' hyperthyroidism. The authors amplified TCR beta CDR3 regions from RNA transcripts. HTBI primers served in a first-round RT-PCR, which a second-round multiplex PCR followed. TCRdb called the multiplex PCR reads again in MiXCR, with one record for every CDR3 protein. Of some 350,000 distinct CDR3 sequences listed, roughly a sixth are singletons. What was sequenced was peripheral blood. All receptors come from an adult woman with stable Graves' hyperthyroidism.

This clonotype was counted at least ten times. The chain combines TRBV28 with TRBJ2-6; TRBD2 agrees at 9 bases. Germline CDR1 is MDHEN and CDR2 is SYDVKM. Germline trimming cut 5 bases from V and 3 bases from J; bases unmatched to any gene: 5. This CDR3 is built from 16 residues. CDR3 amino acids: CASSEVAGVGANVLTF. CDR3 coding DNA: TGTGCCAGCAGTGAGGTAGCGGGAGTTGGGGCCAACGTCCTGACTTTC.

The sample holds many counts of this clonotype. The rearrangement joins TRBV10-3 to TRBJ2-2, with 16 nucleotides matching TRBD2. The J segment lost 6 bases and the V segment lost 6 bases, leaving 16 bases of the junction unmatched. The CDR3 loop spans 20 amino acids. In germline, CDR1 is ENHRY, CDR2 SYGVKD. This CDR3 reads CAISLAPGLAGGTLPGELFF. The CDR3 DNA is TGTGCCATCAGCCTGGCTCCGGGACTAGCGGGAGGGACCCTCCCCGGGGAGCTGTTTTTT.